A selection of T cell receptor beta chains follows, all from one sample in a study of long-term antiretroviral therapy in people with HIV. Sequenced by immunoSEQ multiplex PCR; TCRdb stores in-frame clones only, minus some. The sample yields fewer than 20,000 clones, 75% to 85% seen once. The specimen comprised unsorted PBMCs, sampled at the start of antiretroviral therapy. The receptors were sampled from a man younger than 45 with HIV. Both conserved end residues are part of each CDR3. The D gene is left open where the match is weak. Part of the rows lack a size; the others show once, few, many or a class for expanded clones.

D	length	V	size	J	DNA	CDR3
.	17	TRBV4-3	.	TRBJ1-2	TGCGCCAGCAGCCAACAATACGGGCCGTCAAGGGACTATGGCTACACCTTC	CASSQQYGPSRDYGYTF
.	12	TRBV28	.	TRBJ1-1	TGTGCCAGCGGTGAGCCGGGGTCTGAAGCTTTCTTT	CASGEPGSEAFF
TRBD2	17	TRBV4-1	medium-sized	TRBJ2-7	TGCGCCAGCAGCCAAGAGAACATAGCGGGGGGCCCCTACGAGCAGTACTTC	CASSQENIAGGPYEQYF
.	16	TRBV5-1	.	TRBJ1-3	TGCGCCAGCAGCAAACTACAGGGTTCGGCTGGAAACACCATATATTTT	CASSKLQGSAGNTIYF
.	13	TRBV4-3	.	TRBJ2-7	TGCGCCAGCAGCCAGGGGACCGTGGGCGAGCAGTACTTC	CASSQGTVGEQYF
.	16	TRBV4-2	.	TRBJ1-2	TGTGCCAGCAGCCAAGTCGCGAGTCTTATTAACTATGGCTACACCTTC	CASSQVASLINYGYTF
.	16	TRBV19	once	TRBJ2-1	TGTGCCAGTAGTATAAGTGAGGCAGCCTCCTACAATGAGCAGTTCTTC	CASSISEAASYNEQFF
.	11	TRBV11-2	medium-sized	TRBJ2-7	TGTGCCAGCAGCTTAACCCACGAGCAGTACTTC	CASSLTHEQYF
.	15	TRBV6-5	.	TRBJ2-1	TGTGCCAGCAGTCTTAGGGGGAGCCCCTACAATGAGCAGTTCTTC	CASSLRGSPYNEQFF
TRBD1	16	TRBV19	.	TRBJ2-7	TGTGCCAGTAGTATAGCAGGGGGTTCGAGCTCCTACGAGCAGTACTTC	CASSIAGGSSSYEQYF
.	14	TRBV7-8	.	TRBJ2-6	TGTGCCAGCAGCCCGTCTGGGGGGGCCAACGTCCTGACTTTC	CASSPSGGANVLTF
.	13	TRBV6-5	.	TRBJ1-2	TGTGCCAGCAGTCCAGATGCTAACTATGGCTACACCTTC	CASSPDANYGYTF
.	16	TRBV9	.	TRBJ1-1	TGTGCCAGCAGCGCCTACGACATCGACGGGAACACTGAAGCTTTCTTT	CASSAYDIDGNTEAFF
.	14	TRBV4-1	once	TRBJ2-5	TGCGCCAGCAGCCAAGATAACAGGGAAGGGACCCAGTACTTC	CASSQDNREGTQYF
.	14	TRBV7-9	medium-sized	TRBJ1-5	TGTGCCAGCAGCTTAGGGGGGACGTTTCAGCCCCAGCATTTT	CASSLGGTFQPQHF
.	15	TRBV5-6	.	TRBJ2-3	TGTGCCAGCAGCTTGGCCCAGGCGTACACAGATACGCAGTATTTT	CASSLAQAYTDTQYF
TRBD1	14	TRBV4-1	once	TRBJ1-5	TGCGCCAGCAGCCCGGGACAGGTCAATCAGCCCCAGCATTTT	CASSPGQVNQPQHF
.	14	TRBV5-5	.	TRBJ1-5	TGTGCCAGCAGGCTCGACAGTAGCAATCAGCCCCAGCATTTT	CASRLDSSNQPQHF
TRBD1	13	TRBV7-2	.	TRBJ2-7	TGTGCCAGCAGCCCTGGGACAGACTACGAGCAGTACTTC	CASSPGTDYEQYF